One sample yielded the 13 T cell receptor beta chains listed below, sequenced in a study of blood T cell repertoires in COVID-19. Here immunoSEQ multiplex PCR was the method, and the copy in TCRdb shows in-frame clones only, minus some. Among some 19,000 clones listed, 65% to 90% were seen once. Sequencing input: peripheral blood. The receptor source for this set is an elderly man with acute or convalescent COVID-19.

The rearrangement uses TRBV5-1 and TRBJ2-7; the match to TRBD2 covers 9 bases. Germline values: CDR1 SGHRS, CDR2 YFSETQ. With 5 bases clipped from V and 3 bases from J, the junction kept 6 bases outside the gene matches. This CDR3 is built from 14 residues. The CDR3 nucleotides read TGCGCCAGCAGGGAAGCAGCGGGGGGCTACGAGCAGTACTTC. Translation gives CASREAAGGYEQYF.

This clone was seen a handful of times. The gene calls are TRBV5-6 and TRBJ1-1; a possible D gene is TRBD1 (5 bases). Germline lookup yields CDR1 SGHDT and CDR2 YYEEEE. The CDR3 spans 15 residues. Between the trimmed V and J ends, which lost 0 bases and 1 base, there was a span of 10 bases. The CDR3 DNA reads TGTGCCAGCAGCTTGGTCCCGGGGGGGAACACTGAAGCTTTCTTT. It codes for CASSLVPGGNTEAFF.

The sample holds a few counts of this clone. The chain uses TRBV11-1 and TRBJ1-2; the D gene is possibly TRBD1 (6 bases). Between the trimmed V and J ends, which lost 4 bases and 0 bases, there was a span of 15 bases. Germline CDR1 and CDR2: SGHAT and FQDESV (reference sequence). The CDR3 runs to 16 residues. The DNA for the CDR3 is TGTGCCAGCAGCTGGACCGGGACACAAGCTAACTATGGCTACACCTTC. Protein: CASSWTGTQANYGYTF. Using reference TRBV11-1 and TRBJ1-2 for the parts outside the CDR3, the full variable domain is EAEVAQSPRYKITEKSQAVAFWCDPISGHATLYWYRQILGQGPELLVQFQDESVVDDSQLPKDRFSAERLKGVDSTLKIQPAELGDSAMYLCASSWTGTQANYGYTFGSGTRLTVV.

This clone was observed once. The chain joins TRBV2 to TRBJ2-1, with 12 bases identical to TRBD2. This CDR3 region has 18 residues. Germline V gene lookup returns CDR1 SNHLY and CDR2 FYNNEI. V trimming: 7 bases; J trimming: 0 bases; junction bases outside the gene matches: 10. This CDR3 reads CASKPGTSGFSSYNEQFF. Here the CDR3 DNA reads TGTGCCAGCAAACCCGGGACTAGCGGGTTTAGCTCCTACAATGAGCAGTTCTTC.

CDR3 in amino acids: CASSLGSVWSTDTQYF. The CDR3 nucleotides are TGTGCCAGCAGTTTAGGGAGTGTGTGGAGCACAGATACGCAGTATTTT. The chain uses TRBV28 and TRBJ2-3; tentative D call: TRBD2 (5 bases). Looked up from germline, CDR1 is MDHEN and CDR2 is SYDVKM. Trimming cost V 2 bases and J 0 bases, with 12 bases left between them. The CDR3 contains 16 residues.

The chain employs TRBV6-4 and TRBJ1-1, with TRBD1 matching 8 bases. The CDR3 has 20 amino acids. V lost 4 bases, J lost 4 bases, and 23 bases stayed unmatched. Germline V CDR1 and CDR2: MRHNA, SNTAGT. The CDR3 bases are TGTGCCAGCAGTGGCAGTCCCCAGGGCGGGACAGGTGGTTATGCCACTGAAGCTTTCTTT. The encoded protein is CASSGSPQGGTGGYATEAFF.

This clone turned up a few times. The chain recombines TRBV9 with TRBJ2-2, with 8 nucleotides matching TRBD2. The germline gives CDR1 SGDLS, CDR2 YYNGEE. The CDR3 contains 14 residues. The ends lost 9 bases at V and 4 bases at J; junction bases unmatched: 8. In nucleotides, the CDR3 is TGTGCCACCGGGGGACTAGTAGGCACCGGGGAGCTGTTTTTT. Translated: CATGGLVGTGELFF.

V gene TRBV28 combines with J gene TRBJ1-6; D is unresolved. The CDR3 has 15 residues. V lost 2 bases to trimming and J lost 7 bases, with 12 bases between them. Germline V gene lookup returns CDR1 MDHEN and CDR2 SYDVKM. The CDR3 DNA reads as TGTGCCAGCAGTTTAATCGAGGAAGCGAATTCACCCCTCCACTTT. It codes for CASSLIEEANSPLHF.

V usage is TRBV3-1 (or the pseudogene TRBV3-2) and J usage is TRBJ1-3, with 8 nucleotides matching TRBD1. V lost 1 base, J lost 0 bases, and 2 bases stayed unmatched. Germline V lookup: CDR1 LGHDT, CDR2 YNNKEL (reference sequence). This CDR3 is 16 amino acids long. CDR3 in DNA: TGTGCCAGCAGCCAAGGGACAGGGACCTCTGGAAACACCATATATTTT. Its protein is CASSQGTGTSGNTIYF.

This clone is medium-sized (0.01 to 0.1%). The chain recombines TRBV6-5 with TRBJ2-2, with TRBD1 matching over 7 bases. Trimming removed 5 bases from V and 10 bases from J; junction bases left unmatched: 10. The CDR3 is 14 amino acids. Germline CDR1 is MNHEY and CDR2 is SVGAGI. The CDR3 nucleotides read TGTGCCAGCAGTCATCCCGACAGGGTCGAGGAGCTGTTTTTT. This encodes CASSHPDRVEELFF.

The V gene is TRBV28, the J gene TRBJ1-6, with 8 bases identical to TRBD1. The CDR3 has 12 amino acids. In germline, CDR1 is MDHEN, CDR2 SYDVKM. J gave up 11 bases and V 6 bases, and 3 bases lay outside the gene matches. This CDR3 is CASSTTGAPLHF. In DNA, the CDR3 is TGTGCCAGCAGCACGACAGGGGCACCCCTCCACTTT.

The V and J genes are TRBV5-4 and TRBJ2-1; 8 bases line up with TRBD1. This CDR3 comprises 13 residues. V gave up 1 base and J gave up 6 bases; unmatched junction bases: 0. Germline assignment: CDR1 SGHNT and CDR2 YYREEE (reference sequence). CDR3 DNA: TGTGCCAGCAGCTTGACAGGGGGCAATGAGCAGTTCTTC. It specifies CASSLTGGNEQFF.

This chain uses TRBV3-1 (or the pseudogene TRBV3-2) with TRBJ1-1; no reliable D call. V lost 6 bases to trimming and J lost 4 bases, with 9 bases between them. The CDR3 length is 12 residues. Germline lookup yields CDR1 LGHDT and CDR2 YNNKEL (reference sequence). CDR3 protein: CASSSVSTEAFF. In DNA, the CDR3 is TGTGCCAGCAGTTCCGTCTCCACTGAAGCTTTCTTT.